This TCR beta chain appears in the sequencing data of a study of blood T cell repertoires in COVID-19. Study details: Both acute and convalescent COVID-19 samples were obtained from the United States, Italy and Spain. Sources were T cells, B-cell-depleted T cells, or PBMCs; the material itself was cDNA or gDNA.

The CDR3 sequence is 19 residues long. The trim removed 5 bases at V and 2 bases at J, leaving 10 bases unmatched. Germline lookup yields CDR1 SEHNR and CDR2 FQNEAQ (reference sequence). Original processing notes: Nucleated cell number was recorded as an estimate derived from reference gene primer amplification. Data came from immunoSEQ multiplex PCR; TCRdb stores just in-frame clones and leaves some out. V, J and clone size reflect that table, while D and trimming were determined from the DNA. This table holds about 150,000 clones, approximately 87% found once. What was sequenced was peripheral blood. The chain has TRBV7-9 and TRBJ2-6; 12 nucleotides align to TRBD2. The sequence was obtained from a man older than 75 with acute or convalescent COVID-19. The CDR3 DNA sequence: TGTGCCAGCAGCCCGACTAGCGGGAGACCCGAGACTGGGGCCAACGTCCTGACTTTC. Its protein product is CASSPTSGRPETGANVLTF.